Presented here are 30 T cell receptor beta chains from one specimen sequenced in a study of T-cell memory formation after mild COVID-19. Each CDR3 protein is one row after TCRdb ran MiXCR on the 5' RACE reads. The table has fewer than 250,000 distinct CDR3 sequences, more than 25% seen once. The material sequenced was PBMCs or a T cell subset sorted from them (not recorded which). The receptor source for this set is an adult woman who had mild COVID-19 (a few samples of this study predate the infection). Cell type and time point are not known.

The chain links TRBV24-1 to TRBJ1-1; the match to TRBD1 covers 8 bases. CDR1 KGHDR and CDR2 SFDVKD come from the germline V gene. V gave up 5 bases and J gave up 1 base; unmatched junction bases: 8. This CDR3 is built from 16 residues. In DNA form, the CDR3 reads TGTGCCACCAGTGTCGGACAGGGCGCGGGGAACACTGAAGCTTTCTTT. Its translation: CATSVGQGAGNTEAFF.

This clonotype showed up just once. V gene TRBV6-2 or TRBV6-3 combines with J gene TRBJ1-1; a weak D match, TRBD1 (6 bases). Trimming took 6 bases from V and 10 from J, leaving 15 bases between them. The CDR3 totals 12 residues. The germline V gene encodes CDR1 MNHEY and CDR2 SVGEGT. As DNA, the CDR3 is TGTGCCAGCAGCCGGACAGAATATGGAGCTTTCTTT. Translated: CASSRTEYGAFF.

This clonotype appeared a few times. CDR3 loop: CASGRDREQYF. CDR3 sequence (DNA): TGTGCCAGCGGAAGAGACAGGGAACAGTACTTC. The chain uses TRBV27 and TRBJ2-7; 7 bases map to TRBD1. There are 11 residues in the CDR3. J lost 10 bases, V lost 8 bases, and 8 bases had no gene match. Germline CDR1 reads MNHEY; CDR2 reads SMNVEV (reference sequence).

This clonotype has a handful of counts. The V call is TRBV2, the J call TRBJ1-1; D uncertain. This CDR3 is built from 15 residues. In germline, CDR1 is SNHLY, CDR2 FYNNEI. V was shortened by 3 bases and J by 6 bases, with 17 bases between the two germline ends. CDR3 DNA sequence: TGTGCCAGCAGTGAGTTGACGGCGCGGTCCGCTGAAGCTTTCTTT. The encoded protein is CASSELTARSAEAFF.

The chain carries TRBV6-2 or TRBV6-3 and TRBJ2-7, with 8 bases identical to TRBD2. The CDR3 loop spans 15 amino acids. With 5 bases clipped from V and 3 bases from J, the junction kept 9 bases outside the gene matches. Germline assignment: CDR1 MNHEY and CDR2 SVGEGT. CDR3 in DNA: TGTGCCAGCAGTACGGGACTAGTTCTAGGCTACGAGCAGTACTTC. Residues: CASSTGLVLGYEQYF.

This chain joins TRBV2 and TRBJ2-7, with 10 bases fitting TRBD1. V dropped 3 bases and J dropped 6; count of bases not matched to a gene: 11. The CDR3 is 16 amino acids. The germline V gene has CDR1 SNHLY and CDR2 FYNNEI. The CDR3 loop is CASSDRGTGVEGEQYF. The CDR3 bases are TGTGCCAGCAGTGACCGCGGGACAGGGGTTGAGGGCGAGCAGTACTTC.

V and J are TRBV3-1 and TRBJ1-1; D is ambiguous. Trimming shortened V by 2 bases and J by 5 bases, and 6 bases separated the two germline ends. CDR3 length: 12 amino acids. Germline V gene data show CDR1 as LGHDT and CDR2 as YNNKEL (reference sequence). CDR3 sequence reads: CASSQLGTEAFF. For the CDR3, the DNA is TGTGCCAGCAGCCAACTAGGGACTGAAGCTTTCTTT.

For this clonotype: Relative to the germline gene, one junction end is altered; a read error may explain this. The chain uses TRBV3-1 and TRBJ1-1; 8 bases align to TRBD1. Germline assignment: CDR1 LGHDT and CDR2 YNNKEL (reference sequence). CDR3 length: 14 amino acids. The CDR3 DNA sequence: TGTGACAGCAGCCCCAGGGGGCTTAGGACTGAAGCTTTCTTT. Translating it yields CDSSPRGLRTEAFF.

The chain combines TRBV30 with TRBJ2-7; 12 bases agree with TRBD1. This CDR3 has 15 residues. Germline V lookup: CDR1 GTSNPN, CDR2 SVGIG (reference sequence). V was clipped by 2 bases and J by 7 bases; unmatched bases: 9. The CDR3: CAWSIGTGGFEEQYF. DNA of the CDR3: TGTGCCTGGAGTATCGGGACAGGGGGCTTCGAGGAGCAGTACTTC.

The chain has TRBV7-9 and TRBJ2-1; the D is unclear. Per the germline V gene, CDR1 is SEHNR and CDR2 is FQNEAQ (reference sequence). CDR3 length: 12 amino acids. Trimming left V 2 bases short and J 12 bases short, with 11 bases between. The CDR3 spells CASSLPPSGQFF. The CDR3 nucleotides read TGTGCCAGCAGCTTACCCCCAAGTGGGCAGTTCTTC.

The rearrangement links TRBV7-9 to TRBJ1-2; the match to TRBD1 covers 8 bases. The CDR3 is 15 amino acids. Per the germline V gene, CDR1 is SEHNR and CDR2 is FQNEAQ (reference sequence). V dropped 4 bases and J dropped 1; count of bases not matched to a gene: 5. The CDR3: CASSSGQEYNYGYTF. DNA of the CDR3: TGTGCCAGCAGCTCGGGACAGGAGTATAACTATGGCTACACCTTC.

This clonotype was detected a few times. CDR3 in amino acids: CASSWGQGVPEAFF. Written as DNA, the CDR3 is TGTGCCAGCAGTTGGGGACAGGGGGTCCCTGAAGCTTTCTTT. The chain has TRBV12-3 or TRBV12-4 and TRBJ1-1, with TRBD1 identical over 11 bases. The CDR3 spans 14 residues. Unmatched junction bases numbered 4, after V lost 4 bases and J lost 6 bases.

This clonotype has more than one count but fewer than ten. The V call is TRBV20-1, the J call TRBJ2-3; 9 nucleotides line up with TRBD2. V was pared by 1 base and J by 6 bases, with 11 bases of the junction left unmatched. Per the germline V gene, CDR1 is DFQATT and CDR2 is SNEGSKA (reference sequence). The CDR3 extends over 16 amino acids. The CDR3 here is CSARALAGLAVDTQYF. CDR3 coding DNA: TGCAGTGCTAGAGCCCTAGCGGGGCTCGCCGTGGATACGCAGTATTTT.

This clonotype was seen a handful of times. The V call is TRBV23-1, the J call TRBJ2-5; 10 nucleotides match TRBD1. TRBV23-1 is treated as an ORF (open reading frame) with a function not yet certain. The CDR3 runs 15 residues. Trimming at V came to 8 bases and at J to 5 bases, leaving 11 bases not matched to a gene. CDR3: CASGPRTGGMETQYF. As DNA, the CDR3 is TGCGCCAGCGGGCCCAGGACAGGGGGTATGGAGACCCAGTACTTC.

V is TRBV27 and J is TRBJ1-5; unclear D gene. Germline CDR1 and CDR2: MNHEY and SMNVEV (reference sequence). V dropped 2 bases and J dropped 2 bases, with 13 bases sitting between them. The CDR3 runs to 16 residues. The CDR3 coding sequence is TGTGCCAGCAGTTTAGGTCCCAGCGGAGGCAATCAGCCCCAGCATTTT. Its translation is CASSLGPSGGNQPQHF.

The DNA of the CDR3 is TGCAGCATCGTCGGGGAGGGAGAGACCCAGTACTTC. The encoded protein is CSIVGEGETQYF. V usage is TRBV29-1 and J usage is TRBJ2-5; 7 bases agree with TRBD2. V lost 8 bases to trimming and J lost 4 bases; unmatched junction nucleotides: 7. The CDR3 is made up of 12 amino acids. CDR1 SQVTM and CDR2 ANQGSEA come from the germline V gene.

This chain connects TRBV5-1 to TRBJ2-2, with D tentatively TRBD1 (6 bases). This CDR3 region has 16 residues. V was trimmed by 0 bases and J by 6 bases, leaving 15 bases between them. Germline V gene lookup returns CDR1 SGHRS and CDR2 YFSETQ. DNA for the CDR3: TGCGCCAGCAGCTTGGCCTGGGGACAACGAGCCGGGGAGCTGTTTTTT. It specifies CASSLAWGQRAGELFF.

This clonotype showed up just a few times. J is TRBJ2-1 and V is TRBV20-1; TRBD1 is a possible D gene (6 bases). Germline V gene lookup returns CDR1 DFQATT and CDR2 SNEGSKA (reference sequence). With 3 bases removed from V and 3 bases from J, the gap between germline ends came to 24 bases. CDR3 size: 18 residues. The CDR3 loop is CSARARDNASMSYNEQFF. In nucleotides, the CDR3 is TGCAGTGCTAGGGCCCGGGACAACGCATCAATGAGCTACAATGAGCAGTTCTTC.

This clonotype came up many times. The J gene is TRBJ2-7, the V gene TRBV27; D gene uncertain. Germline CDR1 reads MNHEY; CDR2 reads SMNVEV (reference sequence). Trimming removed 5 bases from V and 1 base from J, with 12 bases in between. The CDR3 loop spans 14 amino acids. CDR3 sequence: CASSPTRVSYEQYF. The CDR3 DNA is TGTGCCAGCAGTCCAACAAGAGTGTCCTACGAGCAGTACTTC.

This clonotype has just one count. The CDR3 sequence is CASSLWTSEAFF. CDR3 DNA sequence: TGTGCCAGCAGCTTATGGACGAGTGAAGCTTTCTTT. The chain has TRBV7-9 and TRBJ1-1; D not certain. The CDR3 loop spans 12 amino acids. Trimming pared 2 bases from V and 7 bases from J, leaving 8 bases between. Germline V lookup: CDR1 SEHNR, CDR2 FQNEAQ (reference sequence).

This sequence joins TRBV12-3 or TRBV12-4 and TRBJ1-4, with unresolved D. CDR3 length: 11 residues. V lost 5 bases to trimming and J lost 8 bases, with 6 bases between them. Written as DNA, the CDR3 is TGTGCCAGCAGTCCGGACGAAAAACTGTTTTTT. This sequence encodes CASSPDEKLFF.

This clonotype has a handful of counts. The chain links TRBV5-5 to TRBJ2-7; D not resolved. CDR3 length equals 14 residues. CDR1 SGHKS and CDR2 YYEKEE come from the germline V gene (reference sequence). The germline V and J ends were trimmed by 1 base and 2 bases, with 10 bases remaining between them. CDR3 residues: CASSLSVDPYEQYF. The CDR3 coding sequence is TGTGCCAGCAGCTTGTCGGTAGACCCCTACGAGCAGTACTTC.

V is TRBV7-9 and J is TRBJ1-1; 10 positions match TRBD1. CDR1 is SEHNR, CDR2 FQNEAQ, per germline (reference sequence). The CDR3 is 13 residues long. V lost 4 bases to trimming and J lost 10 bases; unmatched junction nucleotides: 6. The CDR3 DNA reads TGTGCCAGCAGCTACCGACAGGGGGCACTAGCTTTCTTT. It codes for CASSYRQGALAFF.

This clonotype was picked up one time. The chain combines TRBV6-2 or TRBV6-3 with TRBJ2-7; no reliable D call. Trimming shortened V by 6 bases and J by 9 bases, and 12 bases separated the two germline ends. The length of the CDR3 is 11 residues. Germline CDR1 and CDR2: MNHEY and SVGEGT. The CDR3 reads CASRTQLWQYF. As DNA, the CDR3 is TGTGCCAGCAGGACCCAGCTTTGGCAGTACTTC.

The chain links TRBV12-3 or TRBV12-4 to TRBJ2-7; TRBD2 agrees at 10 bases. CDR3 length equals 14 residues. J was trimmed by 8 bases and V by 4 bases; bases with no gene match: 8. The CDR3 DNA sequence: TGTGCCAGCAGTTCGGCTAGCGGGAGTTTACAGCAGTACTTC. Protein: CASSSASGSLQQYF.

The chain links TRBV5-4 to TRBJ1-2; 8 positions match TRBD1. V lost 1 base to trimming and J lost 2 bases; unmatched junction nucleotides: 4. CDR1 is SGHNT, CDR2 YYREEE, per germline (reference sequence). This CDR3 is 15 amino acids long. The CDR3 bases are TGTGCCAGCAGCTTGCCGGGACAGGAAAACTATGGCTACACCTTC. Encoded protein: CASSLPGQENYGYTF.

A note on this clonotype: The germline gene is not matched at one end of the junction; a read error may be the cause. The gene calls are TRBV7-7 and TRBJ2-2; D might be TRBD2 (7 bases). The CDR3 extends over 17 amino acids. Germline values: CDR1 SSHAT, CDR2 FNYEAQ (reference sequence). The CDR3 DNA sequence: TGTGCTAGCAGCTCCCGAAGCGGGACAATCAACACCGGGGAGCTGTTTTTT. As protein: CASSSRSGTINTGELFF.

The CDR3 sequence is CSAVSGLIGVGYTF. The CDR3 region has the DNA TGCAGTGCGGTGTCCGGACTAATCGGGGTTGGCTACACCTTC. V is TRBV20-1 and J is TRBJ1-2; D uncertain. The CDR3 spans 14 residues. V was pared by 6 bases and J by 7 bases, with 21 bases between. The germline CDR1 and CDR2 sequences are DFQATT and SNEGSKA (reference sequence).

This clonotype was seen a handful of times. One end of the junction does not line up with germline, which may come from a read error. V is TRBV7-7 and J is TRBJ2-7, with unresolved D. The CDR3 sequence is 13 residues long. Per germline, CDR1 SSHAT and CDR2 FNYEAQ (reference sequence). The CDR3 region is CASSPGRFYEQYF. The CDR3 DNA is TGTGCTAGCAGCCCCGGACGCTTCTACGAGCAGTACTTC.

The chain carries TRBV5-1 and TRBJ2-7; a possible D gene is TRBD2 (5 bases). Trimming took off 4 bases at V and 0 bases at J, with 11 bases between the two ends. Germline CDR1 and CDR2: SGHRS and YFSETQ. This CDR3 has 14 amino acids. The CDR3 is CASSEGVISYEQYF. The CDR3 DNA sequence: TGCGCCAGCAGCGAGGGCGTGATCTCCTACGAGCAGTACTTC.